This TCR beta chain was sequenced for a study of cytomegalovirus exposure and HLA in healthy donors. Whole-study findings and limits: Later, TCR association rates were found to vary by HLA locus, highest for DRB1 and lowest for HLA-C. Near-uniform donor sequencing depth was presumed by presence/absence analyses. A reported reduction in N-insertions relative to the roughly 700-donor mean was seen in an Asian-associated ancestry cluster in a later analysis.

Note on this clone: Its antigen is as yet unknown.

The V gene end was trimmed by 0 bases and the J gene end by 5 bases; junction bases not matched to a gene: 8. Germline-derived CDR1 and CDR2 are LGHNA and YSLEER. The CDR3 contains 16 residues. The PCR employed 60 Vbeta primers together with 13 Jbeta primers. The protocol was immunoSEQ multiplex PCR, while the TCRdb copy is restricted to in-frame clones and leaves out a portion. Of 150,000 to 200,000 clones in the sample, about 13% were seen once. This chain connects TRBV4-3 to TRBJ2-3; TRBD2 agrees at 7 bases. Sequenced material: PBMCs. This receptor was taken from a man aged 50 to 59 in good health and CMV-seropositive. This CDR3 is CASSQEWERGGDTQYF. CDR3 DNA sequence: TGCGCCAGCAGCCAAGAATGGGAGCGGGGCGGAGATACGCAGTATTTT.